These 2 T cell receptor beta chains were all obtained from the same sample, sequenced in a study of CD8 T cell repertoires and HIV-1 epitope variants. The repertoire was sequenced with immunoSEQ multiplex PCR; TCRdb's copy has only in-frame clones and lacks some. Of thousands of clones in the sample, 55% to 75% were seen once. Which antigens these TCRs recognize remains unknown. Sample: cultured CD8+ T cells derived from PBMCs. These receptors originate from a male donor with HIV.

Comment on this clone: A junction boundary mismatches the germline segment, possibly from a read error. The chain couples TRBV6-1 to TRBJ1-2; 8 bases are a match to TRBD1. CDR3 length equals 16 residues. Germline-derived CDR1 and CDR2 are MNHNS and SASEGT. The CDR3 DNA follows: TGTGCCAGCAGTGCCTCAAGGACAGGGCTTCTCTATAGCTACACCTTC. Encoded protein: CASSASRTGLLYSYTF.

The gene calls are TRBV6-6 and TRBJ2-3, with TRBD2 matching 9 bases. The CDR3 is 15 residues long. Germline-derived CDR1 and CDR2 are MNHNY and SVGAGI (reference sequence). Trimming removed 2 bases from V and 4 bases from J; junction bases left unmatched: 4. CDR3 nucleotide sequence: TGTGCCAGCAGTTACGACGCGGGAGGGCCAGATACGCAGTATTTT. This codes for CASSYDAGGPDTQYF.